The 18 T cell receptor beta chains below were found in one sample sequenced in a study of blood T cell repertoires in COVID-19. Profiling relied on immunoSEQ multiplex PCR, and the TCRdb table lists in-frame clones only, not all of them. This table has roughly 120,000 clones, 75% to 90% appearing once. Sequencing input: peripheral blood. These receptors were taken from a woman between 40 and 55 years old with acute or convalescent COVID-19.

This chain connects TRBV7-2 to TRBJ1-1, with TRBD1 matching over 8 bases. V gave up 3 bases and J gave up 5 bases; unmatched junction bases: 8. The CDR3 runs to 15 residues. Germline CDR1 reads SGHTA; CDR2 reads FQGNSA. CDR3 sequence (DNA): TGTGCCAGCAGCTTCGCAGGGGGCGCGAGTACTGAAGCTTTCTTT. Its protein product is CASSFAGGASTEAFF. Full variable domain (outside the CDR3, taken from reference TRBV7-2 and TRBJ1-1): GAGVSQSPSNKVTEKGKDVELRCDPISGHTALYWYRQSLGQGLEFLIYFQGNSAPDKSGLPSDRFSAERTGGSVSTLTIQRTQQEDSAVYLCASSFAGGASTEAFFGQGTRLTVV.

V usage is TRBV7-6 and J usage is TRBJ2-7, with 14 bases that match TRBD2. V lost 3 bases, J lost 7 bases, and 11 bases stayed unmatched. CDR3 length equals 17 residues. Germline assignment: CDR1 SGHVS and CDR2 FNYEAQ. The CDR3 DNA is TGTGCCAGCAGCTTGACCGGCGGACTAGCGGGGGGTGGAGAGCAGTACTTC. Amino acids: CASSLTGGLAGGGEQYF. The full variable domain, rest sourced from reference TRBV7-6 and TRBJ2-7, is GAGVSQSPRYKVTKRGQDVALRCDPISGHVSLYWYRQALGQGPEFLTYFNYEAQQDKSGLPNDRFSAERPEGSISTLTIQRTEQRDSAMYRCASSLTGGLAGGGEQYFGPGTRLTVT.

The chain links TRBV29-1 to TRBJ1-4, with 8 positions matching TRBD1. The CDR3 length is 13 residues. After removal of 7 bases from V and 3 bases from J, the junction contained 4 bases not matched to a gene. Germline CDR1 and CDR2: SQVTM and ANQGSEA. The CDR3 sequence: CSGRQGSNEKLFF. CDR3 nucleotide sequence: TGCAGCGGAAGACAGGGGTCTAATGAAAAACTGTTTTTT.

This chain links TRBV29-1 with TRBJ1-2, with D hard to call. The CDR3 is 11 amino acids. V lost 3 bases and J 3 bases, leaving 5 bases between the germline ends. From germline, CDR1 is SQVTM and CDR2 ANQGSEA. CDR3 region: CSVEADYGYTF. DNA of the CDR3: TGCAGCGTTGAGGCAGACTATGGCTACACCTTC.

The chain uses TRBV3-1 (or the pseudogene TRBV3-2) and TRBJ2-1, with 15 bases fitting TRBD2. This CDR3 has 17 amino acids. V lost 8 bases to trimming and J lost 5 bases; unmatched junction nucleotides: 10. Germline V lookup: CDR1 LGHDT, CDR2 YNNKEL (reference sequence). In DNA form, the CDR3 reads TGTGCCAGCCGCGGACTAGCGGGGGGGGTTTTAAACAATGAGCAGTTCTTC. It specifies CASRGLAGGVLNNEQFF.

CDR3 amino acids: CASSGDSGETQYF. DNA of the CDR3: TGTGCCAGCAGCGGGGACTCTGGAGAGACCCAGTACTTC. The V and J genes are TRBV3-1 (or the pseudogene TRBV3-2) and TRBJ2-5; weak D call: TRBD2 (6 bases). Trimming cost V 5 bases and J 4 bases, with 11 bases left between them. The germline V gene has CDR1 LGHDT and CDR2 YNNKEL (reference sequence). The CDR3 is 13 residues long.

The chain couples TRBV28 to TRBJ2-2; the D gene is possibly TRBD2 (5 bases). Per germline, CDR1 MDHEN and CDR2 SYDVKM. Trimming stripped 8 bases from V and 5 bases from J, with 12 bases between. The CDR3 has 13 amino acids. DNA for the CDR3: TGTGCCAGCCGTGACTATGTTACCGGGGAGCTGTTTTTT. Its translation is CASRDYVTGELFF. The whole variable domain, remainder taken from reference TRBV28 and TRBJ2-2, is DVKVTQSSRYLVKRTGEKVFLECVQDMDHENMFWYRQDPGLGLRLIYFSYDVKMKEKGDIPEGYSVSREKKERFSLILESASTNQTSMYLCASRDYVTGELFFGEGSRLTVL.

The V call is TRBV4-1, the J call TRBJ1-2; 8 nucleotides align to TRBD1. The CDR3 runs 16 residues. Per germline, CDR1 MGHRA and CDR2 YSYEKL. Trimming cost V 4 bases and J 3 bases; bases outside gene matches: 10. The CDR3 nucleotides read TGCGCCAGCAGCCGCAGGAGGCCGACAGGGGACTATGGCTACACCTTC. Amino acid sequence: CASSRRRPTGDYGYTF.

This clone was recorded a few times. This rearrangement joins TRBV7-8 to TRBJ1-3; TRBD1 aligns across 7 bases. Germline V CDR1 and CDR2: SGHVS, FQNEAQ. The CDR3 covers 17 residues. Losses at the gene ends were 8 bases for V and 0 bases for J; bases not matched to a gene: 13. CDR3 in amino acids: CASALPPGTVSGNTIYF. CDR3 bases: TGTGCCAGCGCACTCCCCCCCGGGACAGTCTCTGGAAACACCATATATTTT.

The chain couples TRBV5-1 to TRBJ2-1; 8 positions match TRBD1. Trimming at V came to 4 bases and at J to 6 bases, leaving 9 bases not matched to a gene. Germline V CDR1 and CDR2: SGHRS, YFSETQ. The CDR3 covers 15 residues. This CDR3 is CASSPTDRGLNEQFF. The CDR3 DNA is TGCGCCAGCAGCCCTACAGACAGGGGTCTCAATGAGCAGTTCTTC.

This clone was seen a handful of times. Other DNA sequences in the same sample also yield this CDR3. The chain couples TRBV5-1 to TRBJ1-1, with 9 bases that match TRBD1. Per the germline V gene, CDR1 is SGHRS and CDR2 is YFSETQ. The V segment lost 4 bases and the J segment 5 bases; nucleotides outside the gene matches: 6. The CDR3 consists of 14 residues. The CDR3 sequence is CASSPGQGLTEAFF. The CDR3 coding sequence is TGCGCCAGCAGCCCGGGACAGGGTTTGACTGAAGCTTTCTTT.

The chain uses TRBV7-9 and TRBJ1-1; TRBD1 aligns across 7 bases. Per germline, CDR1 SEHNR and CDR2 FQNEAQ (reference sequence). The CDR3 runs to 15 residues. The J segment lost 0 bases and the V segment lost 4 bases, leaving 5 bases of the junction unmatched. The CDR3 region is CASSSTQGLNTEAFF. The CDR3 nucleotides read TGTGCCAGCAGCTCCACACAGGGGTTGAACACTGAAGCTTTCTTT.

The chain links TRBV12-3 or TRBV12-4 to TRBJ1-2; 8 nucleotides match TRBD1. The CDR3 extends over 13 amino acids. The V and J ends lost 6 bases and 4 bases, in that order; junction bases with no gene match: 4. The CDR3 region has the DNA TGTGCCAGCAGACGACAGGGGACCTATGGCTACACCTTC. Amino acids: CASRRQGTYGYTF.

The gene calls are TRBV10-2 and TRBJ1-5; D is unclear. Germline CDR1 WSHSY, CDR2 SAAADI. CDR3 size: 12 residues. Trimming cost V 4 bases and J 5 bases, with 6 bases left between them. The CDR3: CASSVFDQPQHF. CDR3 nucleotide sequence: TGCGCCAGCAGTGTCTTCGATCAGCCCCAGCATTTT.

The chain recombines TRBV5-4 with TRBJ1-5; D is perhaps TRBD1 (5 bases). Germline lookup yields CDR1 SGHNT and CDR2 YYREEE (reference sequence). CDR3 length equals 13 residues. Between the trimmed V and J ends, which lost 0 bases and 9 bases, there was a span of 10 bases. The CDR3 spells CASSLDRIGPQHF. The CDR3 DNA reads as TGTGCCAGCAGCTTGGACAGGATCGGGCCCCAGCATTTT.

The genes are TRBV29-1 and TRBJ2-5; a possible D gene is TRBD1 (5 bases). The V gene's germline CDR1 is SQVTM and CDR2 ANQGSEA. The CDR3 covers 13 residues. V was trimmed by 6 bases and J by 3 bases, leaving 14 bases between them. The CDR3 DNA sequence: TGCAGCGTCCGAAAGACAGTTGAAGAGACCCAGTACTTC. Protein product: CSVRKTVEETQYF.

The chain is built from TRBV6-6 and TRBJ1-5; TRBD1 agrees at 7 bases. CDR1 MNHNY and CDR2 SVGAGI come from the germline V gene (reference sequence). V gave up 6 bases and J gave up 6 bases; unmatched junction bases: 8. The CDR3 totals 14 residues. CDR3 region: CASRQRQGPQPQHF. CDR3 sequence (DNA): TGTGCCAGCAGGCAACGACAGGGTCCTCAGCCCCAGCATTTT.

The V and J genes are TRBV7-2 and TRBJ2-2; weak D call: TRBD2 (5 bases). V lost 3 bases and J 1 base, leaving 9 bases between the germline ends. The CDR3 has 15 residues. The V gene's germline CDR1 is SGHTA and CDR2 FQGNSA. This chain's CDR3 is CASSFGSGNTGELFF. Written as DNA, the CDR3 is TGTGCCAGCAGCTTTGGAAGCGGGAACACCGGGGAGCTGTTTTTT. The whole variable domain, remainder taken from reference TRBV7-2 and TRBJ2-2, is GAGVSQSPSNKVTEKGKDVELRCDPISGHTALYWYRQSLGQGLEFLIYFQGNSAPDKSGLPSDRFSAERTGGSVSTLTIQRTQQEDSAVYLCASSFGSGNTGELFFGEGSRLTVL.